What follows describes a single T cell receptor (beta chain). This record comes from a study of blood T cell repertoires in COVID-19. Looking at the study overall: Whether acute or convalescent, the COVID-19 samples came from the United States, Italy and Spain. Nucleic acid was either cDNA or gDNA, and it came from T cells, B-cell-depleted T cells, or PBMCs.

CDR3 length: 14 residues. Germline V CDR1 and CDR2: KGHDR, SFDVKD. The ends lost 5 bases at V and 5 bases at J; junction bases unmatched: 2. In the authors' methods: Amplification with reference gene primers provided the estimates of nucleated cell counts. The protocol was immunoSEQ multiplex PCR, while the TCRdb copy is restricted to in-frame clones and leaves out a portion. Clone size and the V and J calls come from that table; the DNA yielded D and trimming. The sample lists approximately 220,000 clones; 86% were seen once. V usage is TRBV24-1 and J usage is TRBJ2-3; TRBD1 matches at 11 bases. The sequenced sample consisted of peripheral blood. The TCR originated in a woman in her fifties or sixties with acute or convalescent COVID-19. The CDR3 DNA follows: TGTGCCACCAGTGGGACAGGGGGCAGAGATACGCAGTATTTT. It codes for CATSGTGGRDTQYF.